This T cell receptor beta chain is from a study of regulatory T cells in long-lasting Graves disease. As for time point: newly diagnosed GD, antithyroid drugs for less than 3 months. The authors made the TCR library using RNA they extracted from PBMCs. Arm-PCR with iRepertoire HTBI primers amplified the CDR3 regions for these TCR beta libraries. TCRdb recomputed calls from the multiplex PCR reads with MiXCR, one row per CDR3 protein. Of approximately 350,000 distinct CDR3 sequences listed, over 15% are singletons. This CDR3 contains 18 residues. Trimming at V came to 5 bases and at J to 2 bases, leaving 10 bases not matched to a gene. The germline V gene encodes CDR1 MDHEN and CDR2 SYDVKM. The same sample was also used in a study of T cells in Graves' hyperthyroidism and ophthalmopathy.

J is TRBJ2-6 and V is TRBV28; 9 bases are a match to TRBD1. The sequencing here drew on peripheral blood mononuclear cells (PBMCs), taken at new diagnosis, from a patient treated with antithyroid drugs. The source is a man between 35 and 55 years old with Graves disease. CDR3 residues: CASSLTGQGSTGANVLTF. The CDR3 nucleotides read TGTGCCAGCAGTCTGACGGGACAGGGAAGCACTGGGGCCAACGTCCTGACTTTC. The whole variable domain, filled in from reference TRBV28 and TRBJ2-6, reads DVKVTQSSRYLVKRTGEKVFLECVQDMDHENMFWYRQDPGLGLRLIYFSYDVKMKEKGDIPEGYSVSREKKERFSLILESASTNQTSMYLCASSLTGQGSTGANVLTFGAGSRLTVL.